This T cell receptor (beta chain) was sequenced during a study of post-analysis software for immune sequencing data. Study outcomes and limitations: In patients, five TRBV segments were more frequent than in controls, with TRBV5-6, TRBV5-1 and TRBV20-1 among them. Controls' normalized Chao1 diversity significantly exceeded that of multiple sclerosis patients. Samples made in the same batch grouped tightly together by F measure.

cDNA libraries of TCR beta carried unique molecular identifiers. TCRdb recomputed calls from the PCR reads with MiXCR, one row per CDR3 protein. The table shows roughly 800,000 distinct CDR3 sequences, with approximately 53% occurring only once. Germline V lookup: CDR1 MNHNS, CDR2 SASEGT. Trimming took off 4 bases at V and 2 bases at J, with 11 bases between the two ends. CDR3 length equals 14 residues. Worth noting for this clonotype: Its antigen remains unidentified.

The V and J genes are TRBV6-1 and TRBJ1-1; D possibly corresponds to TRBD1 (6 bases). The sequence was collected from a girl aged 5 to 17 with multiple sclerosis. Sequencing input: blood. The chain's CDR3 is CASSAGTFNTEAFF. The CDR3 bases are TGTGCCAGCAGTGCGGGGACATTCAACACTGAAGCTTTCTTT.